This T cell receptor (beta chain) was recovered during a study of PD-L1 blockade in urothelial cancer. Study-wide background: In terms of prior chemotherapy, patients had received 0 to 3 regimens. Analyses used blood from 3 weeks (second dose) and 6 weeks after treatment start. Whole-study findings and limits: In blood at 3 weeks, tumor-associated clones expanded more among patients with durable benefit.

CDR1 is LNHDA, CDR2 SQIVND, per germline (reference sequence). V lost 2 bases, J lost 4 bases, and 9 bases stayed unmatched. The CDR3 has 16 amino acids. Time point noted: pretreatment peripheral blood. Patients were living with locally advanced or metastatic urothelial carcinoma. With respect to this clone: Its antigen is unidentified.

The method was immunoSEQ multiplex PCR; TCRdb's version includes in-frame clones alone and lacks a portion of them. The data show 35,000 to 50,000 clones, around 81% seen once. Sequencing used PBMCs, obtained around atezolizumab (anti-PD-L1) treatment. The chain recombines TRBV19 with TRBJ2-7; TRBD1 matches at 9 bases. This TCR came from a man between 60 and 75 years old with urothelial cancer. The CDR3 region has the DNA TGTGCCAGTAGTATACCTTCTGGGACAGGGTTTTACGAGCAGTACTTC. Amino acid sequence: CASSIPSGTGFYEQYF. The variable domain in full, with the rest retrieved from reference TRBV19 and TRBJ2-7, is DGGITQSPKYLFRKEGQNVTLSCEQNLNHDAMYWYRQDPGQGLRLIYYSQIVNDFQKGDIAEGYSVSREKKESFPLTVTSAQKNPTAFYLCASSIPSGTGFYEQYFGPGTRLTVT.